These 13 T cell receptor beta chains originate from one sample sequenced in a study of beta chain features in type 1 diabetes. Study outcomes and limitations: Shortening that was moderate but significant affected the TCRB CDR3s of Type 1 diabetes patients in all four CD4+ subsets.

Antigen specificity for these receptors is unknown. Expressed TCRB transcripts got sequenced, as all isolated RNA was reverse transcribed. Assay: immunoSEQ multiplex PCR; the TCRdb copy retains only in-frame clones and omits some. The table has fewer than 300,000 clones, roughly 21% seen once. Sequenced sample: naive CD4+ T cells from blood. The receptors derive from a woman in her thirties or forties with type 1 diabetes.

The rearrangement uses TRBV4-2 and TRBJ2-1; 8 bases are shared with TRBD2. Germline V gene sequence: CDR1 LGHNA, CDR2 YNFKEQ. The CDR3 has 18 amino acids. The J segment lost 6 bases and the V segment lost 4 bases, leaving 17 bases of the junction unmatched. In nucleotides, the CDR3 is TGTGCCAGCAGCCTAATGGGCATTAGCGGGATGGTACCCAATGAGCAGTTCTTC. Amino acids: CASSLMGISGMVPNEQFF.

The table lists this clone with a few counts. The V call is TRBV29-1, the J call TRBJ1-2; no firm D call. The germline V gene has CDR1 SQVTM and CDR2 ANQGSEA. The CDR3 extends over 11 amino acids. V lost 0 bases and J 6 bases, leaving 5 bases between the germline ends. Written as DNA, the CDR3 is TGCAGCGTTGAAGATCCTGATGGCTACACCTTC. Protein sequence: CSVEDPDGYTF.

In this sample, this clone turned up a few times. The chain has TRBV4-2 and TRBJ1-2, with TRBD1 as a possible D gene (6 bases). The V end was cut by 0 bases, the J end by 0 bases, with 11 bases between. The length of the CDR3 is 16 residues. The germline V gene has CDR1 LGHNA and CDR2 YNFKEQ. The CDR3 DNA sequence: TGTGCCAGCAGCCAAGATAGGACAGTCGCTAACTATGGCTACACCTTC. Translating it yields CASSQDRTVANYGYTF.

A few counts support this clone. This rearrangement joins TRBV7-9 to TRBJ2-5; 7 positions match TRBD1. The J segment lost 2 bases and the V segment lost 5 bases, leaving 5 bases of the junction unmatched. Germline V lookup: CDR1 SEHNR, CDR2 FQNEAQ (reference sequence). The CDR3 has 14 amino acids. CDR3 nucleotide sequence: TGTGCCAGCAGCCCAGGACAGGTACAAGAGACCCAGTACTTC. Protein product: CASSPGQVQETQYF.

This chain joins TRBV7-9 and TRBJ2-1, with 9 bases that match TRBD2. The trim removed 5 bases at V and 7 bases at J, leaving 12 bases unmatched. Germline V gene data show CDR1 as SEHNR and CDR2 as FQNEAQ (reference sequence). CDR3 size: 16 residues. CDR3: CASSPRRVAGENEQFF. CDR3 in DNA: TGTGCCAGCAGCCCCCGTCGAGTAGCGGGAGAAAATGAGCAGTTCTTC.

The chain links TRBV27 to TRBJ1-5; 9 nucleotides line up with TRBD1. The germline V gene encodes CDR1 MNHEY and CDR2 SMNVEV (reference sequence). J lost 8 bases, V lost 5 bases, and 10 bases had no gene match. The CDR3 contains 15 residues. CDR3 in DNA: TGTGCCAGCAGTCAGGGACAGGGTCTTCTCGAGCCCCAGCATTTT. Translation gives CASSQGQGLLEPQHF.

In nucleotides, the CDR3 is TGTGCCAGCAGCTTGCGGGGAGCCTACAATGAGCAGTTCTTC. Its translation is CASSLRGAYNEQFF. The genes are TRBV5-4 and TRBJ2-1, with D possibly being TRBD2 (5 bases). The CDR3 has 14 amino acids. V dropped 1 base and J dropped 2 bases, with 7 bases sitting between them. Germline V gene lookup returns CDR1 SGHNT and CDR2 YYREEE (reference sequence).

The V call is TRBV29-1, the J call TRBJ2-5; D remains ambiguous. This CDR3 has 14 residues. V was shortened by 1 base and J by 5 bases, with 14 bases between the two germline ends. Germline V gives CDR1 SQVTM, CDR2 ANQGSEA. The CDR3 nucleotides read TGCAGCGTTGAAGCGGATTCCGCCAGGGAGACCCAGTACTTC. It codes for CSVEADSARETQYF.

This clone appeared a few times. V is TRBV5-6 and J is TRBJ1-4; no reliable D call. The V gene lost 0 bases and the J gene lost 10 bases, with 7 bases spanning the gap. CDR1 SGHDT and CDR2 YYEEEE come from the germline V gene. This CDR3 comprises 12 residues. CDR3: CASSLDAGKLFF. For the CDR3, the DNA is TGTGCCAGCAGCTTGGATGCGGGAAAACTGTTTTTT.

This sequence joins TRBV30 and TRBJ1-1; 7 bases fit TRBD1. The junction had 3 bases not matched to a gene; V was cut back by 5 bases and J by 3 bases. Germline CDR1 is GTSNPN and CDR2 is SVGIG (reference sequence). The CDR3 is made up of 12 amino acids. The CDR3 nucleotides read TGTGCCTGGGCCAGGGGGTACACTGAAGCTTTCTTT. This gives the protein CAWARGYTEAFF.

This clone turned up a few times. This rearrangement joins TRBV7-2 to TRBJ1-2; D gene uncertain. The CDR3 runs to 12 residues. Germline lookup yields CDR1 SGHTA and CDR2 FQGNSA. V shed 5 bases and J shed 8 bases, with 12 bases lying between them. The CDR3 DNA is TGTGCCAGCAGCCGAATCGGGAGGGGCTACACCTTC. This codes for CASSRIGRGYTF.

The chain couples TRBV6-5 to TRBJ2-2, with a weak D call TRBD1 (6 bases). The CDR3 totals 15 residues. V was cut by 0 bases and J by 6 bases, with 11 bases left in between. The germline V gene encodes CDR1 MNHEY and CDR2 SVGAGI. The CDR3 DNA follows: TGTGCCAGCAGTTACTCGAACAGGGCTGCCGGGGAGCTGTTTTTT. Translated, it gives CASSYSNRAAGELFF.

The chain employs TRBV7-9 and TRBJ1-3; D is undetermined. The length of the CDR3 is 15 residues. Trimming shortened V by 6 bases and J by 0 bases, and 12 bases separated the two germline ends. Germline V lookup: CDR1 SEHNR, CDR2 FQNEAQ (reference sequence). CDR3 nucleotide sequence: TGTGCCAGCAGTACGGCGGGTTCCTCTGGAAACACCATATATTTT. Translating gives CASSTAGSSGNTIYF. Looking up the rest from reference TRBV7-9 and TRBJ1-3 gives the full variable domain: DTGVSQNPRHKITKRGQNVTFRCDPISEHNRLYWYRQTLGQGPEFLTYFQNEAQLEKSRLLSDRFSAERPKGSFSTLEIQRTEQGDSAMYLCASSTAGSSGNTIYFGEGSWLTVV.